The 32 T cell receptor beta chains below all came from one sample that was sequenced in a study of metastatic and nonmetastatic thyroid tumors. Using MiXCR, TCRdb re-called clones from the PCR reads. The sample yields some 40,000 clones, less than 20% seen once. There were no patients who had received any treatment before thyroid surgery. Material for sequencing was blood. The receptors here all came from a female donor with papillary thyroid cancer or a benign thyroid nodule (not recorded which). Some clones in this sample may be carry-over from other donors' samples.

The rearrangement uses TRBV28 and TRBJ1-6; TRBD1 aligns across 9 bases. V lost 1 base, J lost 6 bases, and 13 bases stayed unmatched. The germline CDR1 and CDR2 sequences are MDHEN and SYDVKM. This CDR3 is 19 amino acids long. The CDR3: CASSLSSLSGQGSNSPLHF. The CDR3 DNA sequence: TGTGCCAGCAGTTTATCTTCTTTGTCGGGACAGGGTAGTAATTCACCCCTCCACTTT.

The V gene is TRBV19, the J gene TRBJ1-6; D is unresolved. The germline V and J ends were trimmed by 8 bases and 0 bases, with 11 bases remaining between them. The CDR3 consists of 15 residues. Looked up from germline, CDR1 is LNHDA and CDR2 is SQIVND (reference sequence). CDR3 coding DNA: TGTGCCAGTGCGTGGGAGAGCTCCTATAATTCACCCCTCCACTTT. Its translation is CASAWESSYNSPLHF.

The sample holds many counts of this clone. The V gene is TRBV28, the J gene TRBJ2-3; D is unresolved. There are 13 residues in the CDR3. V shed 4 bases and J shed 3 bases, with 8 bases lying between them. In germline, CDR1 is MDHEN, CDR2 SYDVKM. For the CDR3, the DNA is TGTGCCAGCAGTTCAACAGAGACAGATACGCAGTATTTT. Protein product: CASSSTETDTQYF.

The table lists this clone with many counts. V gene TRBV3-1 combines with J gene TRBJ2-5; D might be TRBD2 (5 bases). The germline V gene has CDR1 LGHDT and CDR2 YNNKEL (reference sequence). The germline V and J ends were trimmed by 6 bases and 2 bases, with 13 bases remaining between them. This CDR3 has 14 amino acids. Here the CDR3 reads CASSDRRRQETQYF. The CDR3 bases are TGTGCCAGCAGTGACCGACGGAGGCAAGAGACCCAGTACTTC.

This clone showed up many times. The chain uses TRBV5-6 and TRBJ1-5; TRBD1 agrees at 10 bases. Germline V gene sequence: CDR1 SGHDT, CDR2 YYEEEE. The J segment lost 1 base and the V segment lost 0 bases, leaving 1 base of the junction unmatched. The CDR3 spans 16 residues. CDR3 protein: CASSLGTGGSNQPQHF. The CDR3 DNA reads as TGTGCCAGCAGCTTGGGGACAGGGGGAAGCAATCAGCCCCAGCATTTT.

About this clone itself: Germline is not matched at one junction end, which may reflect a read error. Different DNA sequences within this sample yield the same CDR3. This chain joins TRBV20-1 and TRBJ1-5, with TRBD1 matching 8 bases. CDR1 and CDR2 from the germline V gene are DFQATT and SNEGSKA (reference sequence). This CDR3 is built from 18 residues. The CDR3 sequence: CSATLSLGQGKNRQPQHF. CDR3 bases: TGCAGTGCGACCCTTTCTCTAGGACAGGGCAAAAATCGGCAGCCCCAACATTTT.

This clone has ten or more counts. The V call is TRBV12-5, the J call TRBJ1-5, with 10 positions matching TRBD1. V lost 7 bases and J lost 4; bases outside the gene matches: 4. Germline V gene lookup returns CDR1 LGHNT and CDR2 FRNRAP. This CDR3 region has 14 residues. CDR3 region: CASAKGQGNQPQHF. Written as DNA, the CDR3 is TGTGCTAGTGCGAAGGGACAGGGGAATCAGCCCCAGCATTTT.

The chain carries TRBV20-1 and TRBJ2-3; a possible D gene is TRBD1 (6 bases). V gave up 6 bases and J gave up 6 bases, with 28 bases separating them. CDR3 length: 17 amino acids. Germline V gene sequence: CDR1 DFQATT, CDR2 SNEGSKA (reference sequence). The CDR3 DNA reads as TGCAGTGCCACCCGAACCCAGCGGACAGACTTTTTTGATACGCAGTATTTT. It is translated as CSATRTQRTDFFDTQYF.

A single count supports this clone. The chain carries TRBV20-1 and TRBJ2-1, with D possibly being TRBD1 (6 bases). The CDR3 runs to 17 residues. Germline assignment: CDR1 DFQATT and CDR2 SNEGSKA (reference sequence). Trimming removed 5 bases at V and 6 bases at J, with 26 bases between. The CDR3 sequence is CSARTSDTGSGFNEQFF. CDR3 nucleotides: TGCAGTGCTCGCACGAGTGATACAGGGTCCGGGTTCAATGAGCAGTTCTTC.

This clone was observed at least ten times. V usage is TRBV5-1 and J usage is TRBJ1-1; weak D call: TRBD1 (6 bases). Trimming left V 1 base short and J 8 bases short, with 9 bases between. This CDR3 spans 12 amino acids. Germline values: CDR1 SGHRS, CDR2 YFSETQ. CDR3 protein: CASSLQDSEAFF. The CDR3 DNA reads TGCGCCAGCAGCTTGCAGGACAGCGAAGCTTTCTTT.

With regard to this clone: The junction does not match germline at one end; this may be a read error. The gene calls are TRBV6-2 or TRBV6-3 and TRBJ2-1, with 8 bases fitting TRBD2. CDR3 length: 16 amino acids. CDR1 is MNHEY, CDR2 SVGEGT, per germline. The CDR3 protein is CASSYSKTAGENEHFF. For the CDR3, the DNA is TGTGCCAGCAGTTACTCGAAGACAGCGGGAGAGAATGAGCATTTCTTC.

This clone was seen ten or more times. This chain links TRBV5-1 with TRBJ2-1; D might be TRBD1 or TRBD2, each matching 5 bases. V gave up 0 bases and J gave up 10 bases, with 11 bases separating them. The CDR3 covers 13 residues. CDR1 is SGHRS, CDR2 YFSETQ, per germline. The CDR3 nucleotides read TGCGCCAGCAGCTTGGTGTTGGGGGTCGAGCAGTTCTTC. It specifies CASSLVLGVEQFF.

Remarks on this clone: One end of the junction fails to match germline, which may point to a read error. The V call is TRBV18, the J call TRBJ2-3; 10 nucleotides align to TRBD2. The length of the CDR3 is 18 residues. Germline assignment: CDR1 KGHSH and CDR2 LQKENI. The CDR3 sequence is CASSPSEPRTSGTDTQYF. For the CDR3, the DNA is TGTGCCAGCTCACCTTCAGAGCCCCGGACTAGCGGCACAGATACTCAGTATTTT.

This clone was found many times. V and J are TRBV20-1 and TRBJ1-3; D is unresolved. Germline CDR1 reads DFQATT; CDR2 reads SNEGSKA (reference sequence). The CDR3 is 13 residues long. V was cut by 3 bases and J by 0 bases, with 6 bases left in between. This CDR3 reads CSASSASGNTIYF. DNA of the CDR3: TGCAGTGCTAGTTCGGCCTCTGGAAACACCATATATTTT.

J is TRBJ2-7 and V is TRBV30; D uncertain. V lost 0 bases to trimming and J lost 5 bases, with 5 bases between them. Germline V gene sequence: CDR1 GTSNPN, CDR2 SVGIG (reference sequence). CDR3 size: 11 residues. The CDR3 region is CAWSVNHEQYF. CDR3 DNA sequence: TGTGCCTGGAGTGTTAATCACGAGCAGTACTTC.

There are many counts of this clone. The rearrangement joins TRBV3-1 to TRBJ1-1; D gene ambiguous. This CDR3 contains 13 residues. Germline assignment: CDR1 LGHDT and CDR2 YNNKEL (reference sequence). The V gene lost 2 bases and the J gene lost 6 bases, with 10 bases spanning the gap. The CDR3 sequence: CASSQILVSEAFF. The CDR3 DNA reads as TGTGCCAGCAGCCAAATACTGGTTTCTGAAGCTTTCTTT.

This clone was recorded many times. The V and J genes are TRBV11-2 and TRBJ2-3, with TRBD2 as a possible D gene (6 bases). Between the trimmed V and J ends, which lost 5 bases and 8 bases, there was a span of 23 bases. This CDR3 has 16 amino acids. From germline, CDR1 is SGHAT and CDR2 FQNNGV. The CDR3 DNA follows: TGTGCCAGCAGCCCCTGGCGGGGCGGATCCGCGGGTACGCAGTATTTT. It is translated as CASSPWRGGSAGTQYF. Drawing the rest from reference TRBV11-2 and TRBJ2-3, the complete variable domain is EAGVAQSPRYKIIEKRQSVAFWCNPISGHATLYWYQQILGQGPKLLIQFQNNGVVDDSQLPKDRFSAERLKGVDSTLKIQPAKLEDSAVYLCASSPWRGGSAGTQYFGPGTRLTVL.

This clone was found many times. The V call is TRBV7-8, the J call TRBJ1-5; D possibly corresponds to TRBD1 (5 bases). The CDR3 is made up of 17 amino acids. Germline-derived CDR1 and CDR2 are SGHVS and FQNEAQ. V dropped 5 bases and J dropped 0 bases, with 17 bases sitting between them. This CDR3 is CASSARDRSYSNQPQHF. The CDR3 region has the DNA TGTGCCAGCAGCGCCCGGGACCGCTCATATAGCAATCAGCCCCAGCATTTT.

This clone was observed many times. The V and J genes are TRBV2 and TRBJ2-1; 11 bases fit TRBD2. The CDR3 has 15 residues. From germline, CDR1 is SNHLY and CDR2 FYNNEI. V lost 8 bases and J lost 6; bases outside the gene matches: 9. The CDR3 loop reads CASGGTSGFVNEQFF. The CDR3 nucleotides are TGTGCCAGCGGGGGGACTAGCGGATTTGTCAATGAGCAGTTCTTC.

In its sample, this clone was seen many times. The genes are TRBV7-9 and TRBJ2-7; TRBD1 aligns across 9 bases. Looked up from germline, CDR1 is SEHNR and CDR2 is FQNEAQ (reference sequence). This CDR3 comprises 14 residues. V lost 3 bases, J lost 3 bases, and 3 bases stayed unmatched. The CDR3: CASSFGGQGYEQYF. CDR3 DNA: TGTGCCAGCAGCTTCGGGGGACAGGGCTACGAGCAGTACTTC.

The table lists this clone with a count of one. One base away lies a much larger clone, so this may be a sequencing read error. V and J are TRBV11-2 and TRBJ1-2; D not resolved. V lost 5 bases to trimming and J lost 0 bases, with 10 bases between them. This CDR3 contains 14 residues. Germline V gene lookup returns CDR1 SGHAT and CDR2 FQNNGV. Here the CDR3 reads CASSPYFSNYGYTF. The DNA of the CDR3 is TGTGCCAGCAGCCCGTACTTCTCTAACTATGGCTACACCTTC.

This clone was recorded a few times. The rearrangement uses TRBV28 and TRBJ1-5; TRBD1 might be the D (6 bases). Trimming removed 2 bases from V and 4 bases from J, with 12 bases in between. In germline, CDR1 is MDHEN, CDR2 SYDVKM. This CDR3 spans 15 amino acids. In nucleotides, the CDR3 is TGTGCCAGCAGTTTAGCAGGGGCTTTTAATCAGCCCCAGCATTTT. This gives the protein CASSLAGAFNQPQHF.

This clone was seen at least ten times. The chain uses TRBV5-5 and TRBJ1-5; no firm D call. Between the trimmed V and J ends, which lost 1 base and 4 bases, there was a span of 9 bases. This CDR3 contains 14 residues. Germline CDR1 is SGHKS and CDR2 is YYEKEE (reference sequence). The DNA of the CDR3 is TGTGCCAGCAGCTTGATAGCTGGGAATCAGCCCCAGCATTTT. Translating gives CASSLIAGNQPQHF.

This clone was seen ten or more times. J is TRBJ1-6 and V is TRBV13, with D maybe TRBD1 (6 bases). CDR1 PRHDT and CDR2 FYEKMQ come from the germline V gene (reference sequence). V lost 7 bases, J lost 8 bases, and 15 bases lay in between. The CDR3 totals 14 residues. CDR3 in DNA: TGTGCCAGCACCAGTGGGGGGCGAGATTCACCCCTCCACTTT. This gives the protein CASTSGGRDSPLHF.

This clone has at least ten counts. The chain is built from TRBV20-1 and TRBJ2-3, with TRBD1 identical over 10 bases. The CDR3 is 17 residues long. Germline CDR1 and CDR2: DFQATT and SNEGSKA (reference sequence). J gave up 1 base and V 0 bases, and 7 bases lay outside the gene matches. The DNA of the CDR3 is TGCAGTGCTAGAGACATAACCGGGACAGGGGGCACAGATACGCAGTATTTT. Its translation is CSARDITGTGGTDTQYF.

This clone was observed at least ten times. The gene calls are TRBV7-9 and TRBJ1-4; the D gene is possibly TRBD1 (6 bases). This CDR3 has 12 amino acids. The V gene lost 4 bases and the J gene lost 8 bases, with 8 bases spanning the gap. Germline CDR1 SEHNR, CDR2 FQNEAQ (reference sequence). The CDR3 loop is CASSSGQEKLFF. Written as DNA, the CDR3 is TGTGCCAGCAGCTCCGGACAGGAAAAACTGTTTTTT.

This clone was recorded at least ten times. This rearrangement joins TRBV20-1 to TRBJ1-2, with no clear D. V was pared by 6 bases and J by 2 bases, with 16 bases between. In germline, CDR1 is DFQATT, CDR2 SNEGSKA (reference sequence). CDR3 length: 14 residues. Written as DNA, the CDR3 is TGCAGTGCACCCGGAGGAATTTTCAACTATGGCTACACCTTC. Translation gives CSAPGGIFNYGYTF.

This clone was observed a handful of times. A read error may produce the germline difference seen at one junction end. The chain is built from TRBV28 and TRBJ2-2; a weak D match, TRBD2 (5 bases). Germline V gene data show CDR1 as MDHEN and CDR2 as SYDVKM. The CDR3 totals 15 residues. This CDR3 reads CASIPGVDPTGELFF. CDR3 sequence (DNA): TGTGCCAGCATCCCAGGCGTGGACCCCACCGGGGAGCTTTTTTTT.

V gene TRBV7-3 combines with J gene TRBJ1-4; TRBD1 matches 7 bases. This CDR3 has 13 amino acids. Germline V gene data show CDR1 as SGHTA and CDR2 as FQGTGA. Trimming cost V 4 bases and J 7 bases; bases outside gene matches: 3. Here the CDR3 reads CASSSQGPEKLFF. The CDR3 DNA follows: TGTGCCAGCAGCTCACAGGGGCCTGAAAAACTGTTTTTT.

In its sample, this clone was seen many times. The chain has TRBV5-1 and TRBJ2-1, with D perhaps matching TRBD2 (5 bases). The V gene's germline CDR1 is SGHRS and CDR2 YFSETQ. Trimming removed 4 bases at V and 7 bases at J, with 21 bases between. The CDR3 is made up of 16 amino acids. The CDR3 sequence is CASSPNTGIEGNEQFF. The CDR3 DNA follows: TGCGCCAGCAGCCCGAATACCGGGATAGAGGGAAATGAGCAGTTCTTC.

This clone has a count of ten or more. This rearrangement joins TRBV5-1 to TRBJ2-1; possibly TRBD1 for D (5 bases). The CDR3 loop spans 17 amino acids. Germline V gene data show CDR1 as SGHRS and CDR2 as YFSETQ. The V end was cut by 0 bases, the J end by 2 bases, with 15 bases between. The CDR3 here is CASSLELGTGTYNEQFF. CDR3 sequence (DNA): TGCGCCAGCAGCTTGGAACTCGGTACAGGAACCTACAATGAGCAGTTCTTC.

This clone has at least ten counts. The chain recombines TRBV6-4 with TRBJ1-5, with D hard to call. The CDR3 extends over 20 amino acids. Germline CDR1 reads MRHNA; CDR2 reads SNTAGT. The V gene lost 3 bases and the J gene lost 4 bases, with 28 bases spanning the gap. In DNA form, the CDR3 reads TGTGCCAGCAGTGAGAAAAGGAAGATACTCGGGATTGGGCCAAATCAGCCCCAGCATTTT. This gives the protein CASSEKRKILGIGPNQPQHF.